The subject of this entry is one T cell receptor beta chain. In its sample, this clone was seen a few times. What this receptor recognizes is not known. No per-base quality is available; no much larger clone lies one base away. Collaborating institutions collected whole blood in K2EDTA tubes following their own protocols. For TCRbeta analysis, collaborator samples were shipped as frozen whole blood, as isolated PBMCs, or as DNA extracted from either sample type. CDR3 length: 12 amino acids, cysteine to phenylalanine. Only the CDR3 region is kept as DNA, spanning 36 bases read in frame from base 1. From a lookup of the germline V gene, CDR1 and CDR2 are ENHRY and SYGVKD. V was cut back by 4 bases and J by 2 bases, leaving a gap of 5 bases between them. This sample was included in a study of blood T cell repertoires in COVID-19 (TCRdb year 2020). Context from the whole study: Collaborator samples came from the United States, Italy and Spain and covered acute and convalescent phases of COVID-19. The prospective study material was composed of cDNA or gDNA derived from T cells, B-cell-depleted T cells, or PBMCs. Subjects who had been exposed to COVID-19, were actively infected with it, or had recovered from it provided the deeply sampled blood TCRbeta repertoires that made up the dataset. A freely available public database, intended as a resource for researchers studying the immune response to SARS-CoV-2, is where the repertoires were released. Samples were obtained from the ongoing ImmuneRACE study (first 160 participants) and from 1,254 subjects provided by 6 global collaborators. A de-identified subject ID, COVID-19 status, age in years and sex were almost always included in the sample metadata. HLA class I and class II types, where available, came from metadata supplied by the sample provider rather than from assay-based typing. Study-wide findings and limitations: The amount of clinical and demographic metadata varied by source and participant and was provided uncurated.

The immunoSEQ Assay, a bias-controlled multiplex PCR, was used to amplify TCRbeta CDR3 regions from genomic DNA. Per the source publication's procedure: Nucleated cell counts per sample were estimated from amplification of reference gene primers within the assay. To quantify the absolute abundance of each unique TCRbeta CDR3 rearrangement, sequence reads were collapsed and filtered. Productive Simpson clonality was computed per sample as the square root of Simpson's diversity index over productive rearrangements. TCRdb re-hosts the immuneACCESS table, in-frame sequences only. Its copies lack some clones; in the studies checked, an unresolved V gene accounts for under half of them, and the cause for the rest is not known. The V and J calls and clone size were taken over from that table, and D and trimming were inferred from the DNA. The sample table contains about 220,000 clones; only one count was recorded for more than 75% of them. The top ten constitute 9.5% to 15% of the sample.

The sample comprised peripheral blood. The chain joins TRBV10-3 to TRBJ2-5; the D gene is not confidently resolved. This clonotype was sampled from a human donor in a cohort sampled during active COVID-19. This receptor carries the CDR3 CAISAQQETQYF. The nucleotide sequence is TGTGCCATCAGTGCACAGCAAGAGACCCAGTACTTC.